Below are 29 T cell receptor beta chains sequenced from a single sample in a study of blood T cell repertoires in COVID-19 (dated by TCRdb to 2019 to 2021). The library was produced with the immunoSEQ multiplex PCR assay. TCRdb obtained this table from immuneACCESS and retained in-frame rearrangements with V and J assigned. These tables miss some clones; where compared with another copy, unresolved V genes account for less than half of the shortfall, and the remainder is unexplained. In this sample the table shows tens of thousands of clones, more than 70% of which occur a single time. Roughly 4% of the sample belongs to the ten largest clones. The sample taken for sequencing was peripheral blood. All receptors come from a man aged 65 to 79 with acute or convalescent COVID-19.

The CDR3 loop is CAWSIIGAMNTEAFF. The CDR3 nucleotides read TGTGCCTGGAGTATCATAGGAGCGATGAACACTGAAGCTTTCTTT. The rearrangement uses TRBV30 and TRBJ1-1; D is unclear. Germline assignment: CDR1 GTSNPN and CDR2 SVGIG (reference sequence). Trimming took off 2 bases at V and 0 bases at J, with 13 bases between the two ends. CDR3 length: 15 amino acids.

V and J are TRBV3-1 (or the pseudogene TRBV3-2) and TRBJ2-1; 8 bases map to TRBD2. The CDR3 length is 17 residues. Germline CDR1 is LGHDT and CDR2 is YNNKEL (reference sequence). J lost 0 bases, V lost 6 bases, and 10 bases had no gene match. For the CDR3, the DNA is TGTGCCAGCAGTCCCAGAGCGGGGGCGAGCTCCTACAATGAGCAGTTCTTC. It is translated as CASSPRAGASSYNEQFF.

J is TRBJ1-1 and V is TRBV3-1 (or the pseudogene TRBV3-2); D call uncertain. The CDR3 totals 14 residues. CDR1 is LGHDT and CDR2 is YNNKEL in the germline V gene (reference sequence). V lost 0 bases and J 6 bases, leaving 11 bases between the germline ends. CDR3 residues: CASSQDLRESEAFF. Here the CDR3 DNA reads TGTGCCAGCAGCCAAGATCTTCGGGAATCTGAAGCTTTCTTT.

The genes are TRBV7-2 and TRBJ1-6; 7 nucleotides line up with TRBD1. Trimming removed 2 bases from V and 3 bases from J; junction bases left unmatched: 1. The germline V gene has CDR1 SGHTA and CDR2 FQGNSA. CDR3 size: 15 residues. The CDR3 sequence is CASSLQGDYNSPLHF. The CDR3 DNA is TGTGCCAGCAGCTTACAGGGGGACTATAATTCACCCCTCCACTTT.

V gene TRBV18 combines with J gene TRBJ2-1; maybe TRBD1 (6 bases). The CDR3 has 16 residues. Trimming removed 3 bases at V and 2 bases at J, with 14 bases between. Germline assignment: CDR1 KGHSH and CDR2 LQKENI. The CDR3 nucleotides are TGTGCCAGCTCACCGCTAACAGGGATAACCTACAATGAGCAGTTCTTC. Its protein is CASSPLTGITYNEQFF.

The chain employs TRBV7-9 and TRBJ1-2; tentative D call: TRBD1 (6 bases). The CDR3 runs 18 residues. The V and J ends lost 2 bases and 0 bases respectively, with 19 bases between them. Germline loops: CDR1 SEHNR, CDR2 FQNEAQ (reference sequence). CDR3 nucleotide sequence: TGTGCCAGCAGCTTACAGGGGCACAGGGAGCTTTCTAACTATGGCTACACCTTC. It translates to CASSLQGHRELSNYGYTF.

CDR3 in DNA: TGTGCCAGCAGCTTAGGGCCAGGTCACAGATTTACGCAGTATTTT. This translates into CASSLGPGHRFTQYF. The gene calls are TRBV11-3 and TRBJ2-3; D gene ambiguous. The CDR3 consists of 15 residues. V was trimmed by 1 base and J by 8 bases, leaving 16 bases between them. Germline CDR1 SGHNT, CDR2 YENEEA.

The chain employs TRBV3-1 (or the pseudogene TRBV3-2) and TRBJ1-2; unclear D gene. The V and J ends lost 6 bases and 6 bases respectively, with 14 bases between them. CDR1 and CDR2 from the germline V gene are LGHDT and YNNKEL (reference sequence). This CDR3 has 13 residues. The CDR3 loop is CASSLLIGDGYTF. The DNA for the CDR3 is TGTGCCAGCAGTCTTTTGATCGGGGATGGCTACACCTTC.

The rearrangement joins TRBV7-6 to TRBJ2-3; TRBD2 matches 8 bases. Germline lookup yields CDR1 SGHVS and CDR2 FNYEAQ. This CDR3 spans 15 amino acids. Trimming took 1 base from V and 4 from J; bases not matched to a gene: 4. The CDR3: CASSLEAGESDTQYF. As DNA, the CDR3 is TGTGCCAGCAGCTTAGAAGCGGGGGAGTCAGATACGCAGTATTTT.

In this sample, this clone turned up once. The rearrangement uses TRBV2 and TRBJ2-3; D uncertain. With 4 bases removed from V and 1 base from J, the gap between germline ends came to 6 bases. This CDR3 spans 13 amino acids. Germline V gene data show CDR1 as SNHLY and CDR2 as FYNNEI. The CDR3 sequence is CASSGLRTDTQYF. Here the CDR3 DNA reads TGTGCCAGCAGTGGGCTCCGCACAGATACGCAGTATTTT. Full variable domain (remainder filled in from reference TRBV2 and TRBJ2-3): EPEVTQTPSHQVTQMGQEVILRCVPISNHLYFYWYRQILGQKVEFLVSFYNNEISEKSEIFDDQFSVERPDGSNFTLKIRSTKLEDSAMYFCASSGLRTDTQYFGPGTRLTVL.

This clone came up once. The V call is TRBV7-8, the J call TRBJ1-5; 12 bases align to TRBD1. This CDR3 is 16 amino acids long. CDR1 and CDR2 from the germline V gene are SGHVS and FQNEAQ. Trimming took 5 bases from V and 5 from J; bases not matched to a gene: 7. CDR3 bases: TGTGCCAGCAGCGAAGGGACAGGGGGCGCGTATCAGCCCCAGCATTTT. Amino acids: CASSEGTGGAYQPQHF.

The CDR3 loop reads CASSLADRGAEAFF. The DNA of the CDR3 is TGTGCCAGCAGCTTGGCGGACAGGGGCGCTGAAGCTTTCTTT. The rearrangement joins TRBV5-6 to TRBJ1-1; 9 positions agree with TRBD1. Germline loops: CDR1 SGHDT, CDR2 YYEEEE. V lost 0 bases, J lost 6 bases, and 3 bases stayed unmatched. The CDR3 extends over 14 amino acids. The full variable domain, in which reference TRBV5-6 and TRBJ1-1 provide the parts outside the CDR3, is DAGVTQSPTHLIKTRGQQVTLRCSPKSGHDTVSWYQQALGQGPQFIFQYYEEEERQRGNFPDRFSGHQFPNYSSELNVNALLLGDSALYLCASSLADRGAEAFFGQGTRLTVV.

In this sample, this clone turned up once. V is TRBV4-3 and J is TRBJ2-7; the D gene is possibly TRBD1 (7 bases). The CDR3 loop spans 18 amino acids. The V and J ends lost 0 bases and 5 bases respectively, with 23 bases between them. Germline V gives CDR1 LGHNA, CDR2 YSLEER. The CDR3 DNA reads TGCGCCAGCAGCCAAGAATTGAACAGGGGCCCGCGCGGGGACGAGCAGTACTTC. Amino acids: CASSQELNRGPRGDEQYF.

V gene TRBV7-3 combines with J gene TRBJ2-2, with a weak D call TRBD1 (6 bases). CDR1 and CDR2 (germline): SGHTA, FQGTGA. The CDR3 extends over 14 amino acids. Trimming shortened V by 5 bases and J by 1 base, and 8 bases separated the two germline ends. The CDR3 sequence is CASSLGQNTGELFF. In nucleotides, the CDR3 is TGTGCCAGCAGCCTGGGACAGAACACCGGGGAGCTGTTTTTT.

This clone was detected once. The CDR3 region is CASSRQGYEQYF. DNA for the CDR3: TGTGCCAGCAGTAGACAGGGTTACGAGCAGTACTTC. This chain joins TRBV6-5 and TRBJ2-7, with TRBD1 matching over 7 bases. CDR1 and CDR2 (germline): MNHEY, SVGAGI. This CDR3 comprises 12 residues. With 5 bases clipped from V and 4 bases from J, the junction kept 2 bases outside the gene matches.

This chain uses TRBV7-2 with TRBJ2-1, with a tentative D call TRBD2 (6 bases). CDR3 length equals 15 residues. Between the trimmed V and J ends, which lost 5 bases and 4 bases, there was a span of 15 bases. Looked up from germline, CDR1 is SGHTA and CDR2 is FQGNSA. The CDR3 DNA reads TGTGCCAGCAGCCGTCCTAGCGTCGGGTACAATGAGCAGTTCTTC. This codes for CASSRPSVGYNEQFF.

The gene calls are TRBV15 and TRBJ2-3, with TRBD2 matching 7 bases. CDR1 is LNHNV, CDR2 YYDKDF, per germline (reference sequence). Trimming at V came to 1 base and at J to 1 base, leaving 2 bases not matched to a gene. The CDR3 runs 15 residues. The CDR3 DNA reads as TGTGCCACCAGCAGAGGCCGGGGGGGCACAGATACGCAGTATTTT. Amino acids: CATSRGRGGTDTQYF. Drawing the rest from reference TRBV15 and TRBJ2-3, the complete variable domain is DAMVIQNPRYQVTQFGKPVTLSCSQTLNHNVMYWYQQKSSQAPKLLFHYYDKDFNNEADTPDNFQSRRPNTSFCFLDIRSPGLGDTAMYLCATSRGRGGTDTQYFGPGTRLTVL.

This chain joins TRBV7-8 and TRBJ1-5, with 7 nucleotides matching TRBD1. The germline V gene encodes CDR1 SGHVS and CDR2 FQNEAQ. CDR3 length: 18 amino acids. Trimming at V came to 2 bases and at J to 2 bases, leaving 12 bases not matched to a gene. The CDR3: CASSLRTGLTYGNQPQHF. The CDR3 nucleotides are TGTGCCAGCAGCTTACGGACAGGTCTGACGTATGGCAATCAGCCCCAGCATTTT.

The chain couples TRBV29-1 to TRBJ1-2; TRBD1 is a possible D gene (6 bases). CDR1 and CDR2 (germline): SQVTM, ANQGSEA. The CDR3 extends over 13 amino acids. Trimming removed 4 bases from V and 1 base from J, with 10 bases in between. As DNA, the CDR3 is TGCAGCGTTGTGTCAGGGGATAACTATGGCTACACCTTC. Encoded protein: CSVVSGDNYGYTF.

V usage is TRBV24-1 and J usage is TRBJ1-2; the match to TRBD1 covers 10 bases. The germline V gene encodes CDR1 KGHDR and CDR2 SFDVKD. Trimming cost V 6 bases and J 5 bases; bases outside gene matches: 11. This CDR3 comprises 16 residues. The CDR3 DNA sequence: TGTGCCACCAGTCCGACTTTGGGGACAGGGGTTTATGGCTACACCTTC. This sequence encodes CATSPTLGTGVYGYTF.

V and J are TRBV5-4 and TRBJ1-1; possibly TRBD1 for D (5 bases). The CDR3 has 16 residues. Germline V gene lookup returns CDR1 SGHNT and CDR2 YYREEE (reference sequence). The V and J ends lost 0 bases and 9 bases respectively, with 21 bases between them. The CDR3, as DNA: TGTGCCAGCAGCTTGGCCGCGGGACGGGAGGAGGTGAAAGCTTTCTTT. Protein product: CASSLAAGREEVKAFF.

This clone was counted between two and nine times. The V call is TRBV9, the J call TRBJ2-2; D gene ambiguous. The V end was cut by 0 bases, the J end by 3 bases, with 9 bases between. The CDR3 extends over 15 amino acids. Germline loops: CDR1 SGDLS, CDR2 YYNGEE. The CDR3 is CASSVGDSYTGELFF. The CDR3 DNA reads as TGTGCCAGCAGCGTAGGCGACTCCTACACCGGGGAGCTGTTTTTT.

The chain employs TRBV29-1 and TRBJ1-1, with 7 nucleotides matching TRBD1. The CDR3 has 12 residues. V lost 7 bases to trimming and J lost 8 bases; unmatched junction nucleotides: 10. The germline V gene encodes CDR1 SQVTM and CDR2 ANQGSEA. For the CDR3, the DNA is TGCAGCGATGGGGGACAGTCCGTGGAAGCTTTCTTT. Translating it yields CSDGGQSVEAFF.

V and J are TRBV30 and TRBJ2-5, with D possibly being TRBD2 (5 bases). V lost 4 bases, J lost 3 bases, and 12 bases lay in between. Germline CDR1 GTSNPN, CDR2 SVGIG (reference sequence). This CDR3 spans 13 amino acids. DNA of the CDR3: TGTGCCTGGACCCCGGACTGGGAAGAGACCCAGTACTTC. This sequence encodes CAWTPDWEETQYF.

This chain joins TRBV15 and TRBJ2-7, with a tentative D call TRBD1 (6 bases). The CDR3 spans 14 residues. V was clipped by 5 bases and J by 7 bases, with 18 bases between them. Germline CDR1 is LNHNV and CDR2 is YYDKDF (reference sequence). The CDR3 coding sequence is TGTGCCACCAGCGAGAACAGGGATATTGGGGAGCAGTACTTC. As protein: CATSENRDIGEQYF.

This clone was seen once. The CDR3 loop is CASRGTEGRGAQHF. CDR3 DNA: TGTGCCAGCAGGGGGACCGAGGGGAGGGGGGCCCAGCATTTT. V gene TRBV27 combines with J gene TRBJ1-5; possible D gene TRBD1, 6 bases. Trimming cost V 6 bases and J 11 bases, with 20 bases left between them. CDR1 and CDR2 (germline): MNHEY, SMNVEV (reference sequence). The CDR3 consists of 14 residues.

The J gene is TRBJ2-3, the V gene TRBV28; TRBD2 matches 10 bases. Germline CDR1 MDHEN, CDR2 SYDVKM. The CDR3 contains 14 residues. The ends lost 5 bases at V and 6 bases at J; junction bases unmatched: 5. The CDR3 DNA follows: TGTGCCAGCAGTCTAGCGGGGGTCAGTGATACGCAGTATTTT. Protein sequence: CASSLAGVSDTQYF. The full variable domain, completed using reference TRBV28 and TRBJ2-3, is DVKVTQSSRYLVKRTGEKVFLECVQDMDHENMFWYRQDPGLGLRLIYFSYDVKMKEKGDIPEGYSVSREKKERFSLILESASTNQTSMYLCASSLAGVSDTQYFGPGTRLTVL.

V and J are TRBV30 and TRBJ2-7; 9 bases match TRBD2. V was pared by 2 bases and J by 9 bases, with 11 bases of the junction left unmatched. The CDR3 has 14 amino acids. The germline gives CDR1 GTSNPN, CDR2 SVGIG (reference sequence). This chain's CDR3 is CAWSTRGGFVGQYF. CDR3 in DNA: TGTGCCTGGAGTACGCGGGGGGGGTTCGTAGGGCAGTACTTC.

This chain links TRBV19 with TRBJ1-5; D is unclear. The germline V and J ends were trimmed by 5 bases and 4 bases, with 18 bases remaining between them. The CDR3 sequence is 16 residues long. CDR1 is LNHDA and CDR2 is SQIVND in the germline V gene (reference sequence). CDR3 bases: TGTGCCAGTAGTTCGTGGGAGGGTACGGGGAATCAGCCCCAGCATTTT. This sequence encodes CASSSWEGTGNQPQHF.